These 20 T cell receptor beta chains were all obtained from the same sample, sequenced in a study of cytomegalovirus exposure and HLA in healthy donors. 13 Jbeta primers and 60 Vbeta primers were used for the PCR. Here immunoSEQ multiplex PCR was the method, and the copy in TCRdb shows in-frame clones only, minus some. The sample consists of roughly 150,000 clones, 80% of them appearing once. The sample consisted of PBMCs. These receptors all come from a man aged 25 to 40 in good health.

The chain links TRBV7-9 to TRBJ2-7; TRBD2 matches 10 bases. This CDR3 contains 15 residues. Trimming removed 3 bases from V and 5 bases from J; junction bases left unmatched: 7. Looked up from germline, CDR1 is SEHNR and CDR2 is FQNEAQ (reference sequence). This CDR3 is CASSFLGLAGDEQYF. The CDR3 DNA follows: TGTGCCAGCAGCTTTTTAGGGCTAGCGGGAGACGAGCAGTACTTC.

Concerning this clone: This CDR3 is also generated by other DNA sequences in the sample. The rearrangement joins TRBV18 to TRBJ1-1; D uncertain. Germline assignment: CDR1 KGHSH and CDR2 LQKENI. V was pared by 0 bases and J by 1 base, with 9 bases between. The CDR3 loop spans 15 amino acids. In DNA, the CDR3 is TGTGCCAGCTCACCACCCGGTACGGGGAACACTGAAGCTTTCTTT. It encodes CASSPPGTGNTEAFF. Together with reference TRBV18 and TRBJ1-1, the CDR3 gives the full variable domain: NAGVMQNPRHLVRRRGQEARLRCSPMKGHSHVYWYRQLPEEGLKFMVYLQKENIIDESGMPKERFSAEFPKEGPSILRIQQVVRGDSAAYFCASSPPGTGNTEAFFGQGTRLTVV.

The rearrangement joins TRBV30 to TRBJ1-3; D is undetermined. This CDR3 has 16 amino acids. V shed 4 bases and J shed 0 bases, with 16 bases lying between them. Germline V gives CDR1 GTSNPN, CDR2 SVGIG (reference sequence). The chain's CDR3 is CAWTASPWSSGNTIYF. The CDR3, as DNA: TGTGCCTGGACCGCGTCCCCGTGGAGCTCTGGAAACACCATATATTTT.

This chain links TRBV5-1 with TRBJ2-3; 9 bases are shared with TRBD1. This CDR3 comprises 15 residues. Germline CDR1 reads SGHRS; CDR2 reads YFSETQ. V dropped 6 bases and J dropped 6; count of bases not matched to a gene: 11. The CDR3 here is CASIIGTGYSDTQYF. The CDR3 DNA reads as TGCGCCAGCATAATCGGGACAGGGTATTCCGATACGCAGTATTTT.

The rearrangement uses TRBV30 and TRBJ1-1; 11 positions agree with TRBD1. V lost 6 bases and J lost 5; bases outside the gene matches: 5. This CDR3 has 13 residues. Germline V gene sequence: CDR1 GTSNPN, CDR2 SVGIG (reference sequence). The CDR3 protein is CACRTGGVTEAFF. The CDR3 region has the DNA TGTGCCTGTCGGACAGGGGGCGTTACTGAAGCTTTCTTT.

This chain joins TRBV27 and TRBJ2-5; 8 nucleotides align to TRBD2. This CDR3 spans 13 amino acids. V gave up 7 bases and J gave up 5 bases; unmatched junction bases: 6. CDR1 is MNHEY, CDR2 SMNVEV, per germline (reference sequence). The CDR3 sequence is CASTRLAGETQYF. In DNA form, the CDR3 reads TGTGCCAGCACCCGGCTAGCGGGTGAGACCCAGTACTTC.

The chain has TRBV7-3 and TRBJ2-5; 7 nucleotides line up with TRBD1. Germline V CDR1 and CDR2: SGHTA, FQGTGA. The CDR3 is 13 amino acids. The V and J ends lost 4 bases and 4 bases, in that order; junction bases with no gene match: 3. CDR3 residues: CASSSTGIETQYF. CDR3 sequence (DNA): TGTGCCAGCAGCTCGACAGGGATAGAGACCCAGTACTTC.

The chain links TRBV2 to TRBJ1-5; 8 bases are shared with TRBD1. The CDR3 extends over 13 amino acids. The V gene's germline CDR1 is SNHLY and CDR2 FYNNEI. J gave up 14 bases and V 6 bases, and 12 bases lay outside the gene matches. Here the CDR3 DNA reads TGTGCCAGCAGAGATGACAGGGGAAGGCTTGAGCATTTT. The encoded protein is CASRDDRGRLEHF.

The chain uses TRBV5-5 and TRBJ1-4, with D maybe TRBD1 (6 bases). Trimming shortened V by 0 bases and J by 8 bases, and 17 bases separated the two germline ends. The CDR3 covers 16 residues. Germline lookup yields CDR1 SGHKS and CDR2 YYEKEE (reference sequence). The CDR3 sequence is CASSLEAHRVGEKLFF. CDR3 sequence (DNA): TGTGCCAGCAGCTTGGAGGCCCACAGGGTCGGGGAAAAACTGTTTTTT.

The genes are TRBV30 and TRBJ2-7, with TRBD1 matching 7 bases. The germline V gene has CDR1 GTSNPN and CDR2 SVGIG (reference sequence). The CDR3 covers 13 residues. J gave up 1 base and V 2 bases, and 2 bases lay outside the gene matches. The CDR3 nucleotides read TGTGCCTGGAGTAGGGGGCTTTCCTACGAGCAGTACTTC. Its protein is CAWSRGLSYEQYF.

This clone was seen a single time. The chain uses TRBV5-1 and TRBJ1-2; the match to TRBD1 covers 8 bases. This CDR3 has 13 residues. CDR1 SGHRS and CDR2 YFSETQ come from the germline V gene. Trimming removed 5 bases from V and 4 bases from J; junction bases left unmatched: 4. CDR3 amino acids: CASRETGAYGYTF. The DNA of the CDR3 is TGCGCCAGCAGGGAGACAGGGGCCTATGGCTACACCTTC.

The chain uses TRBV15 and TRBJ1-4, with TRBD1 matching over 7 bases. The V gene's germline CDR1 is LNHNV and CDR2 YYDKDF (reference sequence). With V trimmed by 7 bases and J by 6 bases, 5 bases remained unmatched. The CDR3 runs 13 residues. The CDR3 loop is CATNRGMDEKLFF. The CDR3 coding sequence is TGTGCCACCAACAGGGGCATGGATGAAAAACTGTTTTTT. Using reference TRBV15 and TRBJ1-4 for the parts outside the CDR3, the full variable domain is DAMVIQNPRYQVTQFGKPVTLSCSQTLNHNVMYWYQQKSSQAPKLLFHYYDKDFNNEADTPDNFQSRRPNTSFCFLDIRSPGLGDTAMYLCATNRGMDEKLFFGSGTQLSVL.

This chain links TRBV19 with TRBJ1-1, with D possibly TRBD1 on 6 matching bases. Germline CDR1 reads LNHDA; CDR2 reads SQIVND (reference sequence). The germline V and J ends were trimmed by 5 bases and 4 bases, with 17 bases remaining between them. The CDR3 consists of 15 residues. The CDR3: CASSPPTGQGTEAFF. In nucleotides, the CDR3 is TGTGCCAGTAGTCCACCAACAGGGCAAGGCACTGAAGCTTTCTTT.

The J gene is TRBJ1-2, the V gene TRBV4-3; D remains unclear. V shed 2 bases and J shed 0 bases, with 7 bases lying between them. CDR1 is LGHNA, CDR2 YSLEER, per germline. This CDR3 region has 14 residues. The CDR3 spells CASSQTRTNYGYTF. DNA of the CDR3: TGCGCCAGCAGCCAAACTCGAACTAACTATGGCTACACCTTC.

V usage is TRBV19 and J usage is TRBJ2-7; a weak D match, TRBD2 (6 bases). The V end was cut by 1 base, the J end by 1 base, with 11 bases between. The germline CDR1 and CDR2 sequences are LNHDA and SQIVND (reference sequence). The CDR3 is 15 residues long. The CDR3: CASSIAGAASYEQYF. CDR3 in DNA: TGTGCCAGTAGTATAGCGGGAGCAGCATCCTACGAGCAGTACTTC.

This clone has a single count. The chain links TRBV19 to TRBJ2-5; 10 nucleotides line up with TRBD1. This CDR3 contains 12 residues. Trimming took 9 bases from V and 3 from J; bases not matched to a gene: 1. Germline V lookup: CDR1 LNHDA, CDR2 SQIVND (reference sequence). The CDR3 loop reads CARDRGKETQYF. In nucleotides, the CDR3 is TGTGCCAGGGACAGGGGGAAAGAGACCCAGTACTTC.

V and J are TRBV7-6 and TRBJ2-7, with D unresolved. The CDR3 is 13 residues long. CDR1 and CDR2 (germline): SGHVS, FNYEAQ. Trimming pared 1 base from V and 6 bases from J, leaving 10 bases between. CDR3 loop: CASSLEVGGEQYF. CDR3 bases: TGTGCCAGCAGCTTAGAGGTCGGCGGCGAGCAGTACTTC.

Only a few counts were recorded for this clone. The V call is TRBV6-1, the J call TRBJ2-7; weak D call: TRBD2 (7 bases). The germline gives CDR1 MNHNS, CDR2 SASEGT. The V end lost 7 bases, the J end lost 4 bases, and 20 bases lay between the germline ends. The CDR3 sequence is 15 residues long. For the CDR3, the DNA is TGTGCCAGCACCCTGGGGGGGGGCGCAAGGTACGAGCAGTACTTC. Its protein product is CASTLGGGARYEQYF.

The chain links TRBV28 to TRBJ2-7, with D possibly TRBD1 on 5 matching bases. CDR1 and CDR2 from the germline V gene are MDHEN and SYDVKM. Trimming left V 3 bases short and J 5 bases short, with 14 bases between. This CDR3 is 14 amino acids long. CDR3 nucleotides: TGTGCCAGCAGTTTGTCCAGGGATCTCCACGAGCAGTACTTC. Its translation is CASSLSRDLHEQYF.

The CDR3 DNA is TGTGCCAGCAGCTTAGGGACATTGGCATACGAGCAGTACTTC. Translating it yields CASSLGTLAYEQYF. The gene calls are TRBV7-2 and TRBJ2-7; TRBD1 is a possible D gene (5 bases). Germline V CDR1 and CDR2: SGHTA, FQGNSA. The CDR3 covers 14 residues. Between the trimmed V and J ends, which lost 1 base and 4 bases, there was a span of 11 bases.